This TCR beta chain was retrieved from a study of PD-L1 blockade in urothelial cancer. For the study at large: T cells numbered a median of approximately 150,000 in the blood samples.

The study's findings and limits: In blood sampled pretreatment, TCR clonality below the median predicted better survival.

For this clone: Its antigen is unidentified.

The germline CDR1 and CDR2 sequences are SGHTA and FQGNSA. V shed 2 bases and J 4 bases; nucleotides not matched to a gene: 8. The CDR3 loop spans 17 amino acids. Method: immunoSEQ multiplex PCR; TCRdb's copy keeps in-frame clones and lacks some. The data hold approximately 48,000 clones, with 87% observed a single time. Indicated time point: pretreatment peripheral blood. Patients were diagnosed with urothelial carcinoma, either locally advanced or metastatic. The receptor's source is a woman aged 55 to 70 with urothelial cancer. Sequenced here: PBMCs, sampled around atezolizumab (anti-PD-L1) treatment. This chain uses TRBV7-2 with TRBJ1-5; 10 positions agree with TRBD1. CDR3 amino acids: CASSLTGTGAQNQPQHF. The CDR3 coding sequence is TGTGCCAGCAGCTTAACCGGGACAGGGGCCCAAAATCAGCCCCAGCATTTT.